The source of this T cell receptor (beta chain) is a study of T cells in Graves' hyperthyroidism and ophthalmopathy. Broader study findings: Most thyroid clonotypes expanded above 0.001 appeared in blood too.

The CDR3 contains 20 residues. Germline V CDR1 and CDR2: MDHEN, SYDVKM. Trimming removed 3 bases from V and 3 bases from J; junction bases left unmatched: 15. As to this clonotype: The antigen remains undetermined.

RNA transcripts were the template for amplifying TCR beta CDR3 regions. First-round RT-PCR of the TCR CDR3 relied on the HTBI primer set. TCRdb reprocessed the multiplex PCR reads via MiXCR and lists one record per CDR3 protein. The sample lists hundreds of thousands of distinct CDR3 sequences, around 17% occurring once. Patients with uncontrolled infections, other autoimmune diseases, pregnancy or lactation were excluded. Using 10 ml of fresh peripheral blood, PBMCs were prepared. The TCR originated in a middle-aged man with Graves' hyperthyroidism. The chain links TRBV28 to TRBJ2-3; 13 bases line up with TRBD2. The sequenced sample was blood. CDR3 loop: CASSFSPRLRTSGGTDTQYF. The CDR3 DNA reads as TGTGCCAGCAGTTTTTCGCCCCGACTCCGGACTAGCGGGGGAACAGATACGCAGTATTTT.